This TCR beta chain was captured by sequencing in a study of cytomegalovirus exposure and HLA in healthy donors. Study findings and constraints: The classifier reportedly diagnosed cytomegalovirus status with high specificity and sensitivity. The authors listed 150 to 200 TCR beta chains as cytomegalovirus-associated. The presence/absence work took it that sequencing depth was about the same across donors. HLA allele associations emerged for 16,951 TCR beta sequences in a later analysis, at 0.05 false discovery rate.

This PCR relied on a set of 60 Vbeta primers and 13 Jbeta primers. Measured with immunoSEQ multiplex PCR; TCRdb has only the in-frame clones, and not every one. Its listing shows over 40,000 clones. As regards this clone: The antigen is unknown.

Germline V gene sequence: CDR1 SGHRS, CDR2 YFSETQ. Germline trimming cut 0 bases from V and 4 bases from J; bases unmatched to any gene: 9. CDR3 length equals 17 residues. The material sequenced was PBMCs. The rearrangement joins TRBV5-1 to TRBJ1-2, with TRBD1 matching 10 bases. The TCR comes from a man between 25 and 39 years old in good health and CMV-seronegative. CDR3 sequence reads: CASSLVSSDRGSYGYTF. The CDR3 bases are TGCGCCAGCAGCTTGGTTTCTTCGGACAGGGGGTCCTATGGCTACACCTTC.